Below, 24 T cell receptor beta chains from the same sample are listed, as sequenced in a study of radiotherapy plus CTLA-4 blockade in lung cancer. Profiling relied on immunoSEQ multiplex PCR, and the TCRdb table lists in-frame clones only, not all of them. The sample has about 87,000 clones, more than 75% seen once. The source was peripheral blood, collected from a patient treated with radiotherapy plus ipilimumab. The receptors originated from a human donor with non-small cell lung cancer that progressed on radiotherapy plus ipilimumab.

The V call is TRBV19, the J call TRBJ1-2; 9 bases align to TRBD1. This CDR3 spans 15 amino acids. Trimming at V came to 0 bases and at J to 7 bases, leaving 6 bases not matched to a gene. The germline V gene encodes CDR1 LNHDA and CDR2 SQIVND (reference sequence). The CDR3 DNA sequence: TGTGCCAGTAGTATAGACCTCCGGGACAGGGCTGGCTACACCTTC. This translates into CASSIDLRDRAGYTF.

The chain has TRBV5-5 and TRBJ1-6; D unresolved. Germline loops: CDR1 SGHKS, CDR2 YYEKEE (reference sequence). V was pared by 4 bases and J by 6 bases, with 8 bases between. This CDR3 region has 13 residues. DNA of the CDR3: TGTGCCAGCAGCCTTGAGACTAATTCACCCCTCCACTTT. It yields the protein CASSLETNSPLHF.

The CDR3: CASKTGTMNTEAFF. As DNA, the CDR3 is TGTGCCAGCAAAACAGGGACCATGAACACTGAAGCTTTCTTT. This chain uses TRBV6-5 with TRBJ1-1, with D perhaps TRBD1 (6 bases). V was shortened by 7 bases and J by 0 bases, with 12 bases between the two germline ends. Germline assignment: CDR1 MNHEY and CDR2 SVGAGI. The CDR3 has 14 residues.

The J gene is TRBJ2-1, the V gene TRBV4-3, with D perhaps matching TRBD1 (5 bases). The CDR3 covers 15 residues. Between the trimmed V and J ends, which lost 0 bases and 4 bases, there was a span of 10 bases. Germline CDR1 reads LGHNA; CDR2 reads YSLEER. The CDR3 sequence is CASSQEFQGYNEQFF. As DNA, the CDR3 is TGCGCCAGCAGCCAAGAGTTCCAGGGATACAATGAGCAGTTCTTC.

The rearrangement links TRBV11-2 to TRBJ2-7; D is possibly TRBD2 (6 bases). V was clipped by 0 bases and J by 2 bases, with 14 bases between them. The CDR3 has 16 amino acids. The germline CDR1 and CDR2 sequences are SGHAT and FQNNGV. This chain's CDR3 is CASSLDRGFSTYEQYF. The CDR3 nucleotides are TGTGCCAGCAGCTTAGATCGGGGGTTCTCGACCTACGAGCAGTACTTC.

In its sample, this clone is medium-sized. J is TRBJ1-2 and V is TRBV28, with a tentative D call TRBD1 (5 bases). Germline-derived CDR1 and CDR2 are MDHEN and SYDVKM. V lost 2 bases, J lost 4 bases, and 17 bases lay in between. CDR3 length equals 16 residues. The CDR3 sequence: CASSLSEGGGSYGYTF. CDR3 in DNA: TGTGCCAGCAGTTTAAGCGAGGGCGGGGGGTCCTATGGCTACACCTTC.

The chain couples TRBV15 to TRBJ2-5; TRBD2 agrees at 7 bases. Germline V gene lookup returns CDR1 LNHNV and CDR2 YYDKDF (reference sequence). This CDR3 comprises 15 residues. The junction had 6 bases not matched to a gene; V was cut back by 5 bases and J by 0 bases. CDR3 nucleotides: TGTGCCACCAGCGGGGGGAGGGGCAACCAAGAGACCCAGTACTTC. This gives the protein CATSGGRGNQETQYF. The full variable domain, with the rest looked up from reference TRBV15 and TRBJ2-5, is DAMVIQNPRYQVTQFGKPVTLSCSQTLNHNVMYWYQQKSSQAPKLLFHYYDKDFNNEADTPDNFQSRRPNTSFCFLDIRSPGLGDTAMYLCATSGGRGNQETQYFGPGTRLLVL.

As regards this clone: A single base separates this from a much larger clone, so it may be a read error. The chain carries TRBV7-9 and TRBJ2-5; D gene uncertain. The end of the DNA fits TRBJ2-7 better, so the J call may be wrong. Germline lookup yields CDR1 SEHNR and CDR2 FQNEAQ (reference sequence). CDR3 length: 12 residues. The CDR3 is CASSLGSYEQYF. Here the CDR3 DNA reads TGTGCCAGCAGCTTAGGGTCCTACGAGCAGTACTTC.

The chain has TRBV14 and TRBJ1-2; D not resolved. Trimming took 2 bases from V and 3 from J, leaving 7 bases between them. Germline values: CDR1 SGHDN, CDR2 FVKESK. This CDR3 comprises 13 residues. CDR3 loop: CASSQIPHYGYTF. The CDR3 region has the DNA TGTGCCAGCAGCCAAATACCCCACTATGGCTACACCTTC.

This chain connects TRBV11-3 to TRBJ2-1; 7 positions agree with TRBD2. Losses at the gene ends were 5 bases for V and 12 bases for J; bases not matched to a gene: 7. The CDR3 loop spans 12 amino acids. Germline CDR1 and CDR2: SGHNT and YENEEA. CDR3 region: CASSDLGRVQFF. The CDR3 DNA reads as TGTGCCAGCAGCGATTTAGGGAGGGTGCAGTTCTTC.

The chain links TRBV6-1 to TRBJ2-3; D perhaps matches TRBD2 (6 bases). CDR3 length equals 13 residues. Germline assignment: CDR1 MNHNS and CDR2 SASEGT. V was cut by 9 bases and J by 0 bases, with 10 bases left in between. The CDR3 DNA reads TGTGCCAGTCGGGAGACTAGCACAGATACGCAGTATTTT. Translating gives CASRETSTDTQYF.

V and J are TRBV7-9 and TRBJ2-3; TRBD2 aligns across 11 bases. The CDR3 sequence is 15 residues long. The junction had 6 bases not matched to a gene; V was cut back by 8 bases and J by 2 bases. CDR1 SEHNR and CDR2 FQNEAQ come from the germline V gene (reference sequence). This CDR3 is CASQGLAENTDTQYF. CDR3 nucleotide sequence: TGTGCCAGCCAGGGACTAGCGGAAAACACAGATACGCAGTATTTT.

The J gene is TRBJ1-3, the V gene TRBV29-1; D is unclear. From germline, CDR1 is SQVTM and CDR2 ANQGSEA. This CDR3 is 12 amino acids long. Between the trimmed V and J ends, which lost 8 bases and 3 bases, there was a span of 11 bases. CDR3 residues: CSSKDGGNTIYF. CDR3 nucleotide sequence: TGCAGCAGTAAGGACGGTGGAAACACCATATATTTT.

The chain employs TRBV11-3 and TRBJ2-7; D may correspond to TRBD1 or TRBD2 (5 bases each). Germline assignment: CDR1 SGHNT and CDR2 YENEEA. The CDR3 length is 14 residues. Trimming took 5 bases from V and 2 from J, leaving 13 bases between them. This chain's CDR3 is CASSLGTGPYEQYF. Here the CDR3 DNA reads TGTGCCAGCAGCCTGGGGACCGGACCCTACGAGCAGTACTTC.

This CDR3 reads CASSFYSGANVLTF. CDR3 DNA: TGTGCCAGCAGTTTTTACTCTGGGGCCAACGTCCTGACTTTC. V and J are TRBV27 and TRBJ2-6; D not certain. Between the trimmed V and J ends, which lost 3 bases and 0 bases, there was a span of 3 bases. The germline V gene has CDR1 MNHEY and CDR2 SMNVEV (reference sequence). The CDR3 sequence is 14 residues long. Filled out from reference TRBV27 and TRBJ2-6, the complete variable domain reads EAQVTQNPRYLITVTGKKLTVTCSQNMNHEYMSWYRQDPGLGLRQIYYSMNVEVTDKGDVPEGYKVSRKEKRNFPLILESPSPNQTSLYFCASSFYSGANVLTFGAGSRLTVL.

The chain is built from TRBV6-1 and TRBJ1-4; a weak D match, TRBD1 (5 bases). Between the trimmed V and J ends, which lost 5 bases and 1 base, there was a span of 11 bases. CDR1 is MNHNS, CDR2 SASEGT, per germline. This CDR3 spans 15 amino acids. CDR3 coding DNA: TGTGCCAGCAGTTTTTCGACAGTAACTAATGAAAAACTGTTTTTT. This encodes CASSFSTVTNEKLFF.

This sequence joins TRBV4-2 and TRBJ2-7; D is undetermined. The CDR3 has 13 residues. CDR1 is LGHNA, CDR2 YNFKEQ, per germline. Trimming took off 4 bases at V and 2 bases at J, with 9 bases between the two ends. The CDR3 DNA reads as TGTGCCAGCAGCCGGTACACTACCTACGAGCAGTACTTC. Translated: CASSRYTTYEQYF.

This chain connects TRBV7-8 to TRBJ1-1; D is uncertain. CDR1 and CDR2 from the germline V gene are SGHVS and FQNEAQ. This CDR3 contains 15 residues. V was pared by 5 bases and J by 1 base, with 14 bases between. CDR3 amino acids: CASSILWGANTEAFF. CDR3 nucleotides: TGTGCCAGCAGCATACTTTGGGGTGCGAACACTGAAGCTTTCTTT.

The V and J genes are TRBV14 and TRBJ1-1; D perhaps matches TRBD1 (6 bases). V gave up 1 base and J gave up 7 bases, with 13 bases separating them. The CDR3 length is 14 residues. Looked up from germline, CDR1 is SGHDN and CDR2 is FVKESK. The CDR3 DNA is TGTGCCAGCAGCCAAGGCGTTCGGGGGCTTGAAGCTTTCTTT. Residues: CASSQGVRGLEAFF.

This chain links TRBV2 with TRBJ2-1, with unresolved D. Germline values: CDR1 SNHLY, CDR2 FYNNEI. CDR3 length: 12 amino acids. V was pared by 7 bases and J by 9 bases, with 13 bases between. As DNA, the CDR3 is TGTGCCAGCAAGCAGTCCGGGCCTGAGCAGTTCTTC. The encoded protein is CASKQSGPEQFF.

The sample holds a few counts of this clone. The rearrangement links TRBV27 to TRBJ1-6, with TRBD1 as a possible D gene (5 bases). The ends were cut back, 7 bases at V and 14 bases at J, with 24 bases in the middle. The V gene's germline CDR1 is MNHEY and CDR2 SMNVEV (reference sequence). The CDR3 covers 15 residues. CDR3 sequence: CASIRGAGVVRTLHF. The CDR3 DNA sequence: TGTGCCAGCATCAGAGGGGCCGGGGTGGTTAGGACCCTCCACTTT.

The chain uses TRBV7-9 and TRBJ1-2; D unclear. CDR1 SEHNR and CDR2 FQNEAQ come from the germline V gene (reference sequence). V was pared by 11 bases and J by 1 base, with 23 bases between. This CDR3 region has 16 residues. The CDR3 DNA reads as TGTGCCGGACCTGAGGCTGCGGTTGCTCTTAACTATGGCTACACCTTC. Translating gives CAGPEAAVALNYGYTF.

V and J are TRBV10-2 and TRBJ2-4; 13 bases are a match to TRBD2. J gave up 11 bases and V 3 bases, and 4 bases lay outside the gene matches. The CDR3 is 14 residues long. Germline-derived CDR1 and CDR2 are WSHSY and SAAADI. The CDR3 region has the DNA TGCGCCAGCAGTGAAGGACTAGCGGGGGCCCTTCAGTACTTC. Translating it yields CASSEGLAGALQYF.

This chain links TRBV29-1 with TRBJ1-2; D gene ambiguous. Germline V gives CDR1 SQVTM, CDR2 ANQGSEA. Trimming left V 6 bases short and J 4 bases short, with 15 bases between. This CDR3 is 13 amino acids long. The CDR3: CSVPVLEFYGYTF. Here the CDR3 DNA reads TGCAGCGTACCAGTACTAGAGTTCTATGGCTACACCTTC.